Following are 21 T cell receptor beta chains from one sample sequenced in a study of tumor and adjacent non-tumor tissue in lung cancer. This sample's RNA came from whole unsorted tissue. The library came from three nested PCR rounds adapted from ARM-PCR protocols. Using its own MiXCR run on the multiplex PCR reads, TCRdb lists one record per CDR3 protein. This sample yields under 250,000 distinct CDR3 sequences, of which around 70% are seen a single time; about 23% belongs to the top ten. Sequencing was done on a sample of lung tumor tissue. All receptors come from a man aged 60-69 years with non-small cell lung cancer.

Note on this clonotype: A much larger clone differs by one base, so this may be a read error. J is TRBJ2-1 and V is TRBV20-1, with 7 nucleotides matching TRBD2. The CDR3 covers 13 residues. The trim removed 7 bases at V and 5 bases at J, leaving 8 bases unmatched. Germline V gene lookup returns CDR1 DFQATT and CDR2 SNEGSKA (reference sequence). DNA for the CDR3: TGCAGTGTACATCGCGGGAGAAACAATGAGCAGTTCTTC. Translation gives CSVHRGRNNEQFF.

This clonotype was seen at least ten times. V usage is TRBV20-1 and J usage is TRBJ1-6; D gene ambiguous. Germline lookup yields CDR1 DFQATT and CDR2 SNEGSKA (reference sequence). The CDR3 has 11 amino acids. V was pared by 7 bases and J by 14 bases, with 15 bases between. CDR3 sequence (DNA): TGCAGTGTTGGCAGAGACTTGGCCCTCCACTTT. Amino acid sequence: CSVGRDLALHF.

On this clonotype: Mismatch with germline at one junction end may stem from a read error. DNA for the CDR3: TGCAGCGTTGAAGATGGCAGGGCTTACGAGGAGTACTTC. As protein: CSVEDGRAYEEYF. V and J are TRBV29-1 and TRBJ2-7; a weak D match, TRBD1 (5 bases). Germline CDR1 reads SQVTM; CDR2 reads ANQGSEA. The CDR3 length is 13 residues.

Here the CDR3 DNA reads TGTGCCAGCAGCCATCCCTGGGTAGCGGTGGACACCGGGGAGCTGTTTTTT. Its translation is CASSHPWVAVDTGELFF. The rearrangement links TRBV4-2 to TRBJ2-2; TRBD2 is a possible D gene (6 bases). This CDR3 has 17 amino acids. V was trimmed by 3 bases and J by 3 bases, leaving 17 bases between them. Looked up from germline, CDR1 is LGHNA and CDR2 is YNFKEQ.

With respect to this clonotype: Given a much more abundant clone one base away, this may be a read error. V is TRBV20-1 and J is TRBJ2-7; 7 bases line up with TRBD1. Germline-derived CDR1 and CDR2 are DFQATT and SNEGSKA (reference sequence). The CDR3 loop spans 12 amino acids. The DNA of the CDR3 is TGCAATGCCCCGGGACAGACCTACGAGCAGTACTTC. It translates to CNAPGQTYEQYF.

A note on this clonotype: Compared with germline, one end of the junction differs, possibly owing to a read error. The chain's CDR3 is CASSSIGTRTFIANNIQYF. The CDR3 DNA follows: TGTGCCAGCAGCTCCATCGGGACTAGAACGTTCATAGCCAATAACATTCAGTACTTC. The chain combines TRBV5-6 with TRBJ2-4, with 8 bases fitting TRBD2. This CDR3 contains 19 residues. The germline gives CDR1 SGHDT, CDR2 YYEEEE. The full variable domain, in which reference TRBV5-6 and TRBJ2-4 provide the parts outside the CDR3, is DAGVTQSPTHLIKTRGQQVTLRCSPKSGHDTVSWYQQALGQGPQFIFQYYEEEERQRGNFPDRFSGHQFPNYSSELNVNALLLGDSALYLCASSSIGTRTFIANNIQYFGAGTRLSVL.

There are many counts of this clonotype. The CDR3 nucleotides are TGCAGTGCTAGGGAGAGCCCCAACACTGAAGCTTTCTTT. Encoded protein: CSARESPNTEAFF. This chain links TRBV20-1 with TRBJ1-1; D not resolved. CDR1 is DFQATT and CDR2 is SNEGSKA in the germline V gene (reference sequence). The CDR3 consists of 13 residues. V dropped 3 bases and J dropped 2 bases, with 10 bases sitting between them.

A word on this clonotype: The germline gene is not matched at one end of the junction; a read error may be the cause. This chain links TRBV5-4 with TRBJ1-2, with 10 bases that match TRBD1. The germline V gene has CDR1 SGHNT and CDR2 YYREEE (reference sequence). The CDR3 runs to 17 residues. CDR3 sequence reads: CAGSLPPGQGHNYGYTF. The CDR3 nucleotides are TGTGCCGGCAGCTTGCCCCCGGGACAGGGGCATAACTATGGCTACACCTTC.

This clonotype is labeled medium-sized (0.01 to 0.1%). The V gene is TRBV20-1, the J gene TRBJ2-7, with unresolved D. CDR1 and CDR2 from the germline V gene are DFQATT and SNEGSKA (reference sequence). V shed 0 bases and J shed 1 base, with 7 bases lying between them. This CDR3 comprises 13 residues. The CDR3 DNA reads TGCAGTGCTAGAGATGGGTCTTCCTACGAGCAGTACTTC. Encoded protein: CSARDGSSYEQYF.

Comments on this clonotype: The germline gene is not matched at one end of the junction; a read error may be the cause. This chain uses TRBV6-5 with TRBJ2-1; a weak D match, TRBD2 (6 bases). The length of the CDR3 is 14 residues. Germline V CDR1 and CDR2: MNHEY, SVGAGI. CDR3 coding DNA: TGTGCCAGCAGTTACGGGACTGGCTACCATGAGCAGTTCTTC. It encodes CASSYGTGYHEQFF.

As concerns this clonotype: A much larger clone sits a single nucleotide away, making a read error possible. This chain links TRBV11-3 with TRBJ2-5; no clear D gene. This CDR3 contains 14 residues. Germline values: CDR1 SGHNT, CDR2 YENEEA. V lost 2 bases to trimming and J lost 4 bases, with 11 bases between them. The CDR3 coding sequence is TGTGCCAGCAGCTTACCTTCCCCCCCAGAGACCCAGTACTTC. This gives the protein CASSLPSPPETQYF.

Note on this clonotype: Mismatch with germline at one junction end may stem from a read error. The chain's CDR3 is CAISAFDRGQEETQYF. CDR3 sequence (DNA): TGTGCCATCAGTGCGTTCGACAGGGGGCAGGAGGAGACTCAGTACTTC. The chain links TRBV10-3 to TRBJ2-5; 10 nucleotides match TRBD1. Looked up from germline, CDR1 is ENHRY and CDR2 is SYGVKD. This CDR3 has 16 amino acids.

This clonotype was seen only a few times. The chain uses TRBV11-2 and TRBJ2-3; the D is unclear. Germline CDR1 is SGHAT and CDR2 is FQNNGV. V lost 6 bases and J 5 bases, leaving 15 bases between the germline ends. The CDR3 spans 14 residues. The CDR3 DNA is TGTGCCAGCAGTTCGTCCTGGATAGGAGATACGCAGTATTTT. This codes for CASSSSWIGDTQYF.

CDR3 loop: CSARRSCDSLNEQYF. The DNA for the CDR3 is TGCAGTGCTAGAAGGTCCTGCGATAGTCTGAACGAGCAGTACTTC. The V and J genes are TRBV20-1 and TRBJ2-7; D gene uncertain. Germline CDR1 is DFQATT and CDR2 is SNEGSKA (reference sequence). The CDR3 runs 15 residues. Between the trimmed V and J ends, which lost 2 bases and 5 bases, there was a span of 19 bases.

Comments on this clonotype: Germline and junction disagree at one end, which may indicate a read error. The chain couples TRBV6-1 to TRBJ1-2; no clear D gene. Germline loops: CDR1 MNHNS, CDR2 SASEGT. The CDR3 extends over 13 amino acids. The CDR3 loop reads CVSTRQEAYGYTF. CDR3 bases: TGTGTCAGCACCCGGCAGGAGGCATATGGCTACACCTTC.

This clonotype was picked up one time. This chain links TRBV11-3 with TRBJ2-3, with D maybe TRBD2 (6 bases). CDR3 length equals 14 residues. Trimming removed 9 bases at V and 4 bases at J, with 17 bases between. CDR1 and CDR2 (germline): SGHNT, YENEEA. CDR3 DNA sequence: TGTGCCAGGAGCCCTCGGGAGTCTCCAGATACGCAGTATTTT. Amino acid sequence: CARSPRESPDTQYF.

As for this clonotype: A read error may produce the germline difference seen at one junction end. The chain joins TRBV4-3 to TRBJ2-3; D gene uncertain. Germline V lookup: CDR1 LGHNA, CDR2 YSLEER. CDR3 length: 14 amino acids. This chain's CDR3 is CANSLMGFTDTQYF. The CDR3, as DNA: TGCGCCAACAGCCTCATGGGATTCACAGATACGCAGTATTTT.

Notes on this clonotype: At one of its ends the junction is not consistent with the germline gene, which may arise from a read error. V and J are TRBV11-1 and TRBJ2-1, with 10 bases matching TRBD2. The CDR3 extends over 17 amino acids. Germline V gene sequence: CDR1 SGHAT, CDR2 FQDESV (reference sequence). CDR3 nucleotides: TGTGTCAGCAGCTTATCTCGGTTAGCGGGAGGCAACAATGGGCAGTTCTTC. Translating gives CVSSLSRLAGGNNGQFF.

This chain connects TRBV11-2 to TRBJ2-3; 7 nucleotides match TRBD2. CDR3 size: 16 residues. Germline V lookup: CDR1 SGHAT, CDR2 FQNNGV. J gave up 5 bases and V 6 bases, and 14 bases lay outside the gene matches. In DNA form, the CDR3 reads TGTGCCAGCAGGTTCAGATTAGCGGGTCCCATAGATACGCAGTATTTT. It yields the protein CASRFRLAGPIDTQYF.

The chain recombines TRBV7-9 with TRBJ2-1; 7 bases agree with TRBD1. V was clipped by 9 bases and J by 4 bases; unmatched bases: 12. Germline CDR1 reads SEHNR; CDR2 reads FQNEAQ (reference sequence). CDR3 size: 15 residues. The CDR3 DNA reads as TGTGCCAGTAGCCCGCCCGGGACAGAATACAATGAGCAGTTCTTC. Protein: CASSPPGTEYNEQFF.

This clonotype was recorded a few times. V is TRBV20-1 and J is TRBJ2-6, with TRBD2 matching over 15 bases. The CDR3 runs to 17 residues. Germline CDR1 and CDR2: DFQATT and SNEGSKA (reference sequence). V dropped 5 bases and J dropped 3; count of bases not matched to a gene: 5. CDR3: CSAWTSGGASGANVLTF. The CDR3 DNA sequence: TGCAGTGCTTGGACTAGCGGGGGGGCTAGTGGGGCCAACGTCCTGACTTTC.